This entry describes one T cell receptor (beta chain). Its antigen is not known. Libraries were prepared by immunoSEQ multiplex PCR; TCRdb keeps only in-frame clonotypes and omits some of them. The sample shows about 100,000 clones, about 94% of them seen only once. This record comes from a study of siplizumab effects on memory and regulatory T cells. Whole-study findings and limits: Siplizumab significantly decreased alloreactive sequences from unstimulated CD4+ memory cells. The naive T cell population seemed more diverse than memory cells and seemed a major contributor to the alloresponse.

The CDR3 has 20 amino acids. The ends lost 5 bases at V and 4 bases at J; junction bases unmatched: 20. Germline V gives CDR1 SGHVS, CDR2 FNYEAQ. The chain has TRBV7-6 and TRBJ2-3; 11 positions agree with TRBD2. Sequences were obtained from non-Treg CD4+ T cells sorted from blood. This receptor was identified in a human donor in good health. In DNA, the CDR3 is TGTGCCAGCAGCCAACCGTGGATGGAGACTAGCGGGGCGAGGGCAGATACGCAGTATTTT. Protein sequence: CASSQPWMETSGARADTQYF.